The entry below describes one T cell receptor (beta chain). Its antigen remains unidentified. This sample is part of a study of post-analysis software for immune sequencing data. About the study: Included courses were relapsing-remitting and secondary progressive multiple sclerosis; progressive-relapsing multiple sclerosis was also included.

Every TCR beta cDNA library bore unique molecular identifiers. T cells, about 0.95 to 11 million of them, yielded a few hundred thousand cDNA molecules. In TCRdb, the PCR reads were re-called with MiXCR into one record per CDR3 protein. Seen here are hundreds of thousands of distinct CDR3 sequences, approximately 60% observed once, and the top ten hold 11%. V lost 2 bases, J lost 7 bases, and 11 bases lay in between. The CDR3 covers 13 residues. Germline V gene lookup returns CDR1 DFQATT and CDR2 SNEGSKA (reference sequence). Study-wide results and limits: Strong co-clustering by F measure was evident for samples that had been prepared in the same batch. There were a few TRBV segments more frequent in patients than controls, and TRBV5-6, TRBV5-1 and TRBV20-1 were among them.

This sequence was found in a girl aged 2-10 years with multiple sclerosis. Sequencing was carried out using blood. The rearrangement uses TRBV20-1 and TRBJ1-4, with D hard to call. The CDR3 DNA reads TGCAGTGCTAGACAGGACGGCCGTGAAAAACTGTTTTTT. This encodes CSARQDGREKLFF.